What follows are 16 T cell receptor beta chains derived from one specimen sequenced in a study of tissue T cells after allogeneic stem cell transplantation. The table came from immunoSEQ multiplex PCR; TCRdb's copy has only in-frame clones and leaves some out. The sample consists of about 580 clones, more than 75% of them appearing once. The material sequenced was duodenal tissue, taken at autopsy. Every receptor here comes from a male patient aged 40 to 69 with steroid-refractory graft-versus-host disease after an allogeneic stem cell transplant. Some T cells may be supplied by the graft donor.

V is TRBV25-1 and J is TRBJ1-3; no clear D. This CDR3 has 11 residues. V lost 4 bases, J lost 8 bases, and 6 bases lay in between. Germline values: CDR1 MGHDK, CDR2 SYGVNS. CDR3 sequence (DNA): TGTGCCAGCAGTGCGGCAGACACCATATATTTT. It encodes CASSAADTIYF.

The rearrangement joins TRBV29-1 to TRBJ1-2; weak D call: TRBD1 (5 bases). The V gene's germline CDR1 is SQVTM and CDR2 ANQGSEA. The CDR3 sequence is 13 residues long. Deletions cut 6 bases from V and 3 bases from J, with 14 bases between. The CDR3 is CSVRLVGDYGYTF. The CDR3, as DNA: TGCAGCGTACGCCTCGTGGGGGACTATGGCTACACCTTC.

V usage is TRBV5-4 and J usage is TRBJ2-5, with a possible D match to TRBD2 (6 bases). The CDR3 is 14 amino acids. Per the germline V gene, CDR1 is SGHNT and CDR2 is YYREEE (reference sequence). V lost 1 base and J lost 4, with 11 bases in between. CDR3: CASSLWGVGETQYF. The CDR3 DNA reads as TGTGCCAGCAGCTTGTGGGGGGTAGGAGAGACCCAGTACTTC.

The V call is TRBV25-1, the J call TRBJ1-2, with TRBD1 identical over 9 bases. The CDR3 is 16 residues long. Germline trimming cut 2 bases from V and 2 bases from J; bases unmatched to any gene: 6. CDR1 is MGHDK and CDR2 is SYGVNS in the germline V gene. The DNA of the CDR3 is TGTGCCAGCAGTGAACTGGGACAGGGCCTAAACTATGGCTACACCTTC. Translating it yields CASSELGQGLNYGYTF.

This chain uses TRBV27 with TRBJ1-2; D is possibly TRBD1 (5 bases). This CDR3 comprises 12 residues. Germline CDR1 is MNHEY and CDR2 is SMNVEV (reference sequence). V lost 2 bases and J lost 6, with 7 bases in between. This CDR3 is CASSLQGDGYTF. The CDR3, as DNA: TGTGCCAGCAGTTTACAGGGTGATGGCTACACCTTC.

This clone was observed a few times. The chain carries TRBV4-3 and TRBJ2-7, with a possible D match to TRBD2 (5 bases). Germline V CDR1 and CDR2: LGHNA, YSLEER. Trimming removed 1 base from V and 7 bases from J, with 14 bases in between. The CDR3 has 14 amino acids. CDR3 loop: CASSQGTGSWEQYF. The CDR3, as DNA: TGCGCCAGCAGCCAAGGAACGGGGAGTTGGGAGCAGTACTTC.

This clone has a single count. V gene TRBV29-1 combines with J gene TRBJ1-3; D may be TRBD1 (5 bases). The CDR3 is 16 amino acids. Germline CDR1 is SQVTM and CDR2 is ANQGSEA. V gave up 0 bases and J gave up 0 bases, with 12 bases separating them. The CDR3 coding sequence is TGCAGCGTTGAAGATCAGGCAGGGAGCTCTGGAAACACCATATATTTT. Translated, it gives CSVEDQAGSSGNTIYF.

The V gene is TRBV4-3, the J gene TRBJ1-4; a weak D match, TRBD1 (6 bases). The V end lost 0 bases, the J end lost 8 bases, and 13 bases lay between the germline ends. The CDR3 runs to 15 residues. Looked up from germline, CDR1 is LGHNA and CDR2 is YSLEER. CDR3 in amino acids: CASSQDVGQTEKLFF. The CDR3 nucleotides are TGCGCCAGCAGCCAAGATGTCGGACAGACAGAAAAACTGTTTTTT.

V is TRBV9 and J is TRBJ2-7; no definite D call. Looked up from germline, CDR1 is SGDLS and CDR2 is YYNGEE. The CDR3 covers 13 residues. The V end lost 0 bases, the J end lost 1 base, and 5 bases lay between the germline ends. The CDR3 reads CASSVEPSYEQYF. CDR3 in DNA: TGTGCCAGCAGCGTAGAACCTTCCTACGAGCAGTACTTC.

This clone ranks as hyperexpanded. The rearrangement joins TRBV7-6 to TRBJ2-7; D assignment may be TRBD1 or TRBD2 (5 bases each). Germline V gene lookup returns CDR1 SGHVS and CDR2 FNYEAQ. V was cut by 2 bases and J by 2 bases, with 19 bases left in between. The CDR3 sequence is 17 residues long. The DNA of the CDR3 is TGTGCCAGCAGCTTAAGGGTTCCCCGGGACCCAACCTACGAGCAGTACTTC. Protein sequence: CASSLRVPRDPTYEQYF.

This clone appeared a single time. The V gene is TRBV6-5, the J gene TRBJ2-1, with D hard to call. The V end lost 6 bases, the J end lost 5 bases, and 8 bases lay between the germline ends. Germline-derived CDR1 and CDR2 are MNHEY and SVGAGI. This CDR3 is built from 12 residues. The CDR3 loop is CASSPRDNEQFF. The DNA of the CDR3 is TGTGCCAGCAGCCCCCGGGACAATGAGCAGTTCTTC.

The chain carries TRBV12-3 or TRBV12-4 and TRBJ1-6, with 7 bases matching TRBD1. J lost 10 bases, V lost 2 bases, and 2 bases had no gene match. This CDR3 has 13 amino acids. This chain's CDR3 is CASSLSQGSPLHF. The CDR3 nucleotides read TGTGCCAGCAGTTTATCACAGGGGTCACCCCTCCACTTT.

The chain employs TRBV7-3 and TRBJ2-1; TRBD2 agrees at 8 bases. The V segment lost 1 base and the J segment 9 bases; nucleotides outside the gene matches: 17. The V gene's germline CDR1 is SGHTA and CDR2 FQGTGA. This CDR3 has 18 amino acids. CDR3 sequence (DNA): TGTGCCAGCAGCTTAAGGGGTTTGTCTAGCGGGTTTTCGGGTGAGCAGTTCTTC. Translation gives CASSLRGLSSGFSGEQFF.

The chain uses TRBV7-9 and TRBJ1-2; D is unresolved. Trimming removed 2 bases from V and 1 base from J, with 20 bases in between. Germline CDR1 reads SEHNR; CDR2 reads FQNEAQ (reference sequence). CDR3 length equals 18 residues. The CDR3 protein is CASSLMTGSTDLNYGYTF. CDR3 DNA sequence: TGTGCCAGCAGCTTAATGACGGGGTCCACCGACCTTAACTATGGCTACACCTTC.

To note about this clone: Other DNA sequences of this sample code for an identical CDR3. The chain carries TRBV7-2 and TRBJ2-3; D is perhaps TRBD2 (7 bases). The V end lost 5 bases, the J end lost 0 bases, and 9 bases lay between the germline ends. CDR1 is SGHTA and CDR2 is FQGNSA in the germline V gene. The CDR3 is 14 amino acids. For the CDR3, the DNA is TGTGCCAGCAGCCGGGGGGCTAGCACAGATACGCAGTATTTT. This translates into CASSRGASTDTQYF.

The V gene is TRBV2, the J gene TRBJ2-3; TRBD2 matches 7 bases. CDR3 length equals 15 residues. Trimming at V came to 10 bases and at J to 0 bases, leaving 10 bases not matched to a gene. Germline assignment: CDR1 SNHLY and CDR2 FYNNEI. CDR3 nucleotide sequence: TGTGCCACACAATCGGGACTAACAAGCACAGATACGCAGTATTTT. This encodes CATQSGLTSTDTQYF.